These 17 T cell receptor beta chains originate from one sample sequenced in a study of shared clonotypes between healthy human individuals. Repertoires were generated with immunoSEQ multiplex PCR, while TCRdb's copy carries only in-frame clones and drops some. The table lists approximately 940,000 clones, over 75% of them singletons, with roughly 1.5% in the top ten. The specimen sequenced was memory CD4+ T cells sorted from blood. The subset denotes: CD45RA-negative fraction. These receptor sequences come from a man younger than 30 in good health.

The chain employs TRBV18 and TRBJ1-1; TRBD1 might be the D (6 bases). Germline V gene data show CDR1 as KGHSH and CDR2 as LQKENI. V was clipped by 3 bases and J by 1 base, with 9 bases between them. The CDR3 has 14 residues. CDR3 bases: TGTGCCAGCTCACCGGGACATGAGAACACTGAAGCTTTCTTT. Protein: CASSPGHENTEAFF.

The chain carries TRBV6-1 and TRBJ2-7; D is ambiguous. Germline CDR1 MNHNS, CDR2 SASEGT. The CDR3 contains 12 residues. V was pared by 7 bases and J by 3 bases, with 10 bases between. The CDR3 protein is CASTLGYYEQYF. The CDR3 DNA reads as TGTGCCAGCACCCTGGGGTACTACGAGCAGTACTTC.

The V gene is TRBV9, the J gene TRBJ1-4; D ambiguous. Looked up from germline, CDR1 is SGDLS and CDR2 is YYNGEE. The CDR3 runs 17 residues. Trimming left V 0 bases short and J 8 bases short, with 20 bases between. CDR3 sequence reads: CASSVGPFGGWEEKLFF. The CDR3 DNA follows: TGTGCCAGCAGCGTAGGCCCCTTTGGAGGGTGGGAGGAAAAACTGTTTTTT.

The chain carries TRBV5-4 and TRBJ1-5, with TRBD1 identical over 7 bases. The V and J ends lost 0 bases and 6 bases, in that order; junction bases with no gene match: 3. The CDR3 totals 14 residues. Germline CDR1 is SGHNT and CDR2 is YYREEE (reference sequence). For the CDR3, the DNA is TGTGCCAGCAGCTTGGGAGGGGGCGGTCAGCCCCAGCATTTT. Translation: CASSLGGGGQPQHF.

The V gene is TRBV19, the J gene TRBJ1-3, with D unclear. Germline V lookup: CDR1 LNHDA, CDR2 SQIVND (reference sequence). The CDR3 is 16 amino acids. Trimming removed 4 bases from V and 0 bases from J, with 13 bases in between. The CDR3 DNA is TGTGCCAGTAGTACCCCCTCGATAAACTCTGGAAACACCATATATTTT. Translating gives CASSTPSINSGNTIYF. Combining the CDR3 with reference TRBV19 and TRBJ1-3 gives the whole variable domain DGGITQSPKYLFRKEGQNVTLSCEQNLNHDAMYWYRQDPGQGLRLIYYSQIVNDFQKGDIAEGYSVSREKKESFPLTVTSAQKNPTAFYLCASSTPSINSGNTIYFGEGSWLTVV.

The genes are TRBV5-1 and TRBJ1-6; D not certain. This CDR3 region has 15 residues. Germline lookup yields CDR1 SGHRS and CDR2 YFSETQ. Deletions cut 4 bases from V and 0 bases from J, with 8 bases between. The CDR3 coding sequence is TGCGCCAGCAGCGCCGAAGGCTCCTATAATTCACCCCTCCACTTT. The encoded protein is CASSAEGSYNSPLHF.

The CDR3 DNA sequence: TGCGCCAGCAGCTTGGACCCATACTACGAGCAGTACTTC. It yields the protein CASSLDPYYEQYF. This chain joins TRBV5-1 and TRBJ2-7, with D hard to call. Germline V gives CDR1 SGHRS, CDR2 YFSETQ. CDR3 size: 13 residues. V lost 0 bases and J 3 bases, leaving 7 bases between the germline ends. Supplemented by reference TRBV5-1 and TRBJ2-7, the full variable domain reads KAGVTQTPRYLIKTRGQQVTLSCSPISGHRSVSWYQQTPGQGLQFLFEYFSETQRNKGNFPGRFSGRQFSNSRSEMNVSTLELGDSALYLCASSLDPYYEQYFGPGTRLTVT.

The V call is TRBV6-1, the J call TRBJ1-5; D not certain. V shed 6 bases and J shed 0 bases, with 12 bases lying between them. The CDR3 is 15 residues long. Per the germline V gene, CDR1 is MNHNS and CDR2 is SASEGT. CDR3: CASRESVYSNQPQHF. The CDR3 DNA follows: TGTGCCAGCAGGGAGAGTGTTTATAGCAATCAGCCCCAGCATTTT.

The rearrangement uses TRBV18 and TRBJ2-7; 7 bases are a match to TRBD1. There are 14 residues in the CDR3. V lost 3 bases to trimming and J lost 2 bases; unmatched junction nucleotides: 4. Germline assignment: CDR1 KGHSH and CDR2 LQKENI. As DNA, the CDR3 is TGTGCCAGCTCACCGACAGGGATCCCCTACGAGCAGTACTTC. The encoded protein is CASSPTGIPYEQYF.

This clone was seen only once. The V call is TRBV7-9, the J call TRBJ2-7; D is unclear. Germline V CDR1 and CDR2: SEHNR, FQNEAQ (reference sequence). The V end lost 2 bases, the J end lost 2 bases, and 22 bases lay between the germline ends. The CDR3 length is 18 residues. CDR3 residues: CASSLNPQLGRSAYEQYF. CDR3 bases: TGTGCCAGCAGCTTAAACCCCCAGTTGGGCAGGTCCGCCTACGAGCAGTACTTC.

This clone has ten or more counts. DNA for the CDR3: TGTGCCAGTAGGGAAGCCGAATATAATTCACCCCTCCACTTT. This codes for CASREAEYNSPLHF. The genes are TRBV19 and TRBJ1-6; D gene ambiguous. The V end lost 6 bases, the J end lost 4 bases, and 10 bases lay between the germline ends. The CDR3 runs to 14 residues. CDR1 and CDR2 from the germline V gene are LNHDA and SQIVND (reference sequence).

The V gene is TRBV30, the J gene TRBJ1-4; TRBD1 matches at 7 bases. Germline values: CDR1 GTSNPN, CDR2 SVGIG (reference sequence). The CDR3 extends over 14 amino acids. J lost 6 bases, V lost 0 bases, and 4 bases had no gene match. CDR3 in amino acids: CAWSVGQVDEKLFF. The CDR3 DNA reads as TGTGCCTGGAGTGTAGGACAGGTGGATGAAAAACTGTTTTTT.

The rearrangement joins TRBV13 to TRBJ2-5, with D possibly TRBD2 on 6 matching bases. Trimming removed 6 bases at V and 1 base at J, with 15 bases between. The CDR3 is 15 residues long. CDR1 and CDR2 (germline): PRHDT, FYEKMQ (reference sequence). This CDR3 reads CASRSGDRAQETQYF. The CDR3 nucleotides are TGTGCCAGCAGATCGGGGGACCGGGCCCAAGAGACCCAGTACTTC.

This chain uses TRBV7-2 with TRBJ2-7, with D perhaps being TRBD1 or TRBD2 (6 bases each). Trimming removed 8 bases from V and 6 bases from J, with 17 bases in between. CDR1 is SGHTA and CDR2 is FQGNSA in the germline V gene. This CDR3 has 13 residues. CDR3 amino acids: CASAGRGGLEQYF. In nucleotides, the CDR3 is TGTGCCAGCGCGGGTCGAGGGGGGCTCGAGCAGTACTTC.

The chain joins TRBV6-1 to TRBJ2-2, with D unclear. CDR1 MNHNS and CDR2 SASEGT come from the germline V gene. V lost 6 bases to trimming and J lost 3 bases, with 5 bases between them. The CDR3 runs to 12 residues. The CDR3 region has the DNA TGTGCCAGCAGGAAATACACCGGGGAGCTGTTTTTT. It yields the protein CASRKYTGELFF.

The V call is TRBV9, the J call TRBJ1-2; possibly TRBD1 for D (5 bases). The CDR3 is 15 amino acids. Germline values: CDR1 SGDLS, CDR2 YYNGEE. Trimming shortened V by 4 bases and J by 0 bases, and 13 bases separated the two germline ends. In nucleotides, the CDR3 is TGTGCCAGCAGCACCGGGGACGGGGCTAACTATGGCTACACCTTC. Its translation is CASSTGDGANYGYTF.

Turning to this clone: Given a much more abundant clone one base away, this may be a read error. V is TRBV6-1 and J is TRBJ1-1, with unresolved D. V lost 7 bases and J lost 1, with 4 bases in between. Germline V CDR1 and CDR2: MNHNS, SASEGT. This CDR3 is 11 amino acids long. This chain's CDR3 is CASKENTEAFF. Written as DNA, the CDR3 is TGTGCCAGCAAGGAGAACACTGAAGCTTTCTTT.